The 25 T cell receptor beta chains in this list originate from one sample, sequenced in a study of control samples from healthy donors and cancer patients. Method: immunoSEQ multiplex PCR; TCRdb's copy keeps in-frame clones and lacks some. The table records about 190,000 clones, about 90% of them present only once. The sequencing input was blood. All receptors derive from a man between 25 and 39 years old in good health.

DNA of the CDR3: TGTGCCAGTAGTACGGGACAGCCGAACACTGAAGCTTTCTTT. Amino acid sequence: CASSTGQPNTEAFF. The V gene is TRBV19, the J gene TRBJ1-1, with 7 bases that match TRBD1. The V and J ends lost 4 bases and 1 base, in that order; junction bases with no gene match: 3. The CDR3 has 14 residues. The germline gives CDR1 LNHDA, CDR2 SQIVND (reference sequence). Using reference TRBV19 and TRBJ1-1 for the parts outside the CDR3, the full variable domain is DGGITQSPKYLFRKEGQNVTLSCEQNLNHDAMYWYRQDPGQGLRLIYYSQIVNDFQKGDIAEGYSVSREKKESFPLTVTSAQKNPTAFYLCASSTGQPNTEAFFGQGTRLTVV.

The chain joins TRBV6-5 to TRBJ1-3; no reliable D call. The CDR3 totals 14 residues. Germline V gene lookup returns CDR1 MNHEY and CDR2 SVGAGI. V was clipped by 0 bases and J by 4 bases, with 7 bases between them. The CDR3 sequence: CASSYSRWGNTIYF. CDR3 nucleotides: TGTGCCAGCAGTTACTCTAGGTGGGGAAACACCATATATTTT.

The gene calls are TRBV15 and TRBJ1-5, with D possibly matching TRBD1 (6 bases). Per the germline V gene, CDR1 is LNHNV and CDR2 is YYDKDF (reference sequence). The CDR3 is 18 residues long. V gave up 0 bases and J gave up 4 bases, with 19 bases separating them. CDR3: CATSRDLTGPAENQPQHF. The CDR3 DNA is TGTGCCACCAGCAGAGATCTAACAGGGCCCGCAGAAAATCAGCCCCAGCATTTT.

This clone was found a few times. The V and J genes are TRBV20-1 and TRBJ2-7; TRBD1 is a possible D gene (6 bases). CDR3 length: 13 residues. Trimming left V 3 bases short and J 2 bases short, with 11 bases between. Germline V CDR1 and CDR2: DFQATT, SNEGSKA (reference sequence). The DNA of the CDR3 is TGCAGTGCTAGTTGGGGACATACCTACGAGCAGTACTTC. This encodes CSASWGHTYEQYF.

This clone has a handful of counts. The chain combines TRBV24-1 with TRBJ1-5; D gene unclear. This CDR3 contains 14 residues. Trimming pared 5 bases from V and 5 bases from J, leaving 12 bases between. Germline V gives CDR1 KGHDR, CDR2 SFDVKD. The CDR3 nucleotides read TGTGCCACCAGTGGGGCAAACAGCGATCAGCCCCAGCATTTT. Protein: CATSGANSDQPQHF.

CDR3: CASSPPALTGGYNEQFF. Written as DNA, the CDR3 is TGTGCCAGCAGCCCCCCAGCCCTAACGGGGGGATACAATGAGCAGTTCTTC. This chain links TRBV7-9 with TRBJ2-1, with 7 bases lining up with TRBD2. Unmatched junction bases numbered 14, after V lost 5 bases and J lost 4 bases. The CDR3 has 17 amino acids. Germline CDR1 and CDR2: SEHNR and FQNEAQ (reference sequence).

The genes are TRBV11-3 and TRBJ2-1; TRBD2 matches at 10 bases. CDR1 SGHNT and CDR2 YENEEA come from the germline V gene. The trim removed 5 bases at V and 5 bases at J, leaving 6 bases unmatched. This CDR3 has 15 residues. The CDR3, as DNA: TGTGCCAGCAGCGTTTACGGGACTAGCGACAATGAGCAGTTCTTC. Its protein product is CASSVYGTSDNEQFF.

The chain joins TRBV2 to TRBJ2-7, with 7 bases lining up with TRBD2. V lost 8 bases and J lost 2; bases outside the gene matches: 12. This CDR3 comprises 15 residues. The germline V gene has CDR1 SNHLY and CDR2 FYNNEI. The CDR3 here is CASGSTSGATYEQYF. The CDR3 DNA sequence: TGTGCCAGCGGTTCGACGAGCGGGGCGACCTACGAGCAGTACTTC.

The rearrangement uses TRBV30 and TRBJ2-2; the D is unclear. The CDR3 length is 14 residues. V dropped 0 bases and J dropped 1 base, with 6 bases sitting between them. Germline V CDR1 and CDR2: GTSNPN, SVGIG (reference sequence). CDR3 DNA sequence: TGTGCCTGGAGTGTGATTGGGAACACCGGGGAGCTGTTTTTT. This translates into CAWSVIGNTGELFF.

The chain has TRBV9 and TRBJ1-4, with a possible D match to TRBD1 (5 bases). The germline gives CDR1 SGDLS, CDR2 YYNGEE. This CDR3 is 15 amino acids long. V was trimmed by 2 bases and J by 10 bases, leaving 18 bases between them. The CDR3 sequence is CASSVYLPRVGKLFF. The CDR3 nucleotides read TGTGCCAGCAGCGTTTACCTCCCCAGGGTTGGAAAACTGTTTTTT.

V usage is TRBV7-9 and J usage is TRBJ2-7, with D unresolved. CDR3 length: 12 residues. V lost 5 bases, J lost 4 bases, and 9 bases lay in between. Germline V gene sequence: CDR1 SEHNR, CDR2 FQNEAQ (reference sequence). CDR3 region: CASSDINYEQYF. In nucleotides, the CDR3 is TGTGCCAGCAGCGACATCAATTACGAGCAGTACTTC.

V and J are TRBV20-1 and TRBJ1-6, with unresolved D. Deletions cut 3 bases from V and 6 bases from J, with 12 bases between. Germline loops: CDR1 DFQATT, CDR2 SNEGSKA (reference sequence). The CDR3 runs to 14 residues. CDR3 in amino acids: CSASVAATNSPLHF. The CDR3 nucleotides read TGCAGTGCTAGTGTGGCAGCTACTAATTCACCCCTCCACTTT.

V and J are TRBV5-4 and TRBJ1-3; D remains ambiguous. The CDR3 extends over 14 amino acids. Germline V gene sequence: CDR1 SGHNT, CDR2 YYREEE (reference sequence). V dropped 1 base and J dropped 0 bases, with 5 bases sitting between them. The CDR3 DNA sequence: TGTGCCAGCAGCTTGTGGAGCTCTGGAAACACCATATATTTT. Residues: CASSLWSSGNTIYF.

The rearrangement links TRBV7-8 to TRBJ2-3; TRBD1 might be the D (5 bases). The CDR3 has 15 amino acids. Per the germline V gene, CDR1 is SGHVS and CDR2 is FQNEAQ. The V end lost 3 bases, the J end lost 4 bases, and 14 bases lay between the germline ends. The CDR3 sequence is CASSFLQGYSDTQYF. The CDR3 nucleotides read TGTGCCAGCAGCTTTCTGCAGGGATACTCAGATACGCAGTATTTT.

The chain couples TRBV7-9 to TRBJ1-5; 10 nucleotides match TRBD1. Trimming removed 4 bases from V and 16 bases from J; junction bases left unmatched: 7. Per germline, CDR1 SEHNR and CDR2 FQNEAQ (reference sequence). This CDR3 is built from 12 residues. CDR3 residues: CASSSGQGSLHF. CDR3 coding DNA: TGTGCCAGCAGCTCGGGACAGGGGTCTCTACATTTT.

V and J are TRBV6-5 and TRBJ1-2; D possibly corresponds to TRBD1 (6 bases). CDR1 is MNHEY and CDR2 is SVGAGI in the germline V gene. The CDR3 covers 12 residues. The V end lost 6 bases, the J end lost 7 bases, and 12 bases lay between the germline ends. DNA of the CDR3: TGTGCCAGCAGGAATAACAGGGTTGGCTACACCTTC. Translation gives CASRNNRVGYTF.

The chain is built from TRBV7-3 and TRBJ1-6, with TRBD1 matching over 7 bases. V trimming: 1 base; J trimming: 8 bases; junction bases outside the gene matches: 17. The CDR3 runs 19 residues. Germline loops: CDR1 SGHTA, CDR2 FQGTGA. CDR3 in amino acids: CASSLRGPDLTGADSPLHF. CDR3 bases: TGTGCCAGCAGCTTAAGGGGCCCGGACCTTACAGGGGCGGATTCACCCCTCCACTTT. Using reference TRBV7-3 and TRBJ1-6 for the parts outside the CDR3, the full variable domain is GAGVSQTPSNKVTEKGKYVELRCDPISGHTALYWYRQSLGQGPEFLIYFQGTGAADDSGLPNDRFFAVRPEGSVSTLKIQRTERGDSAVYLCASSLRGPDLTGADSPLHFGNGTRLTVT.

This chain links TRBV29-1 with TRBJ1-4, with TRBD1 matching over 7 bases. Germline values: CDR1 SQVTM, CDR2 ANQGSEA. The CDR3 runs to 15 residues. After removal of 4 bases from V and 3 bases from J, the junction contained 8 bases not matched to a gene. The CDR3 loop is CSVGDGGQPNEKLFF. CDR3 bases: TGCAGCGTTGGGGATGGGGGACAGCCTAATGAAAAACTGTTTTTT.

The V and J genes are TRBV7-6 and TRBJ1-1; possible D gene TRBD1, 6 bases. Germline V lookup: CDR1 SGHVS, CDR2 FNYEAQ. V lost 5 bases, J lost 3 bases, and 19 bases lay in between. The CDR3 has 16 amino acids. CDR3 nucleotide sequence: TGTGCCAGCAGCCCCTTAGCATCGGGGGCCTACACTGAAGCTTTCTTT. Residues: CASSPLASGAYTEAFF.

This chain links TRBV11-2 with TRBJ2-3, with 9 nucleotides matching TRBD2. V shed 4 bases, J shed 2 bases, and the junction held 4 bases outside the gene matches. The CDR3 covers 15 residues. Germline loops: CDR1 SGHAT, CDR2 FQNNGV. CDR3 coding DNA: TGTGCCAGCAGCTGGAGCGGGGGGTACACAGATACGCAGTATTTT. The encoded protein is CASSWSGGYTDTQYF.

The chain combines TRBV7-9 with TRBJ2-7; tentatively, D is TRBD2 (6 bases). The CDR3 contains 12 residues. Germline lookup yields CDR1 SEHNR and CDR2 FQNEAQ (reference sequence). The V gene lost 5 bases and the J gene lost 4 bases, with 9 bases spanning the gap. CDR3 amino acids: CASSPGDYEQYF. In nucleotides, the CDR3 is TGTGCCAGCAGCCCGGGAGATTACGAGCAGTACTTC.

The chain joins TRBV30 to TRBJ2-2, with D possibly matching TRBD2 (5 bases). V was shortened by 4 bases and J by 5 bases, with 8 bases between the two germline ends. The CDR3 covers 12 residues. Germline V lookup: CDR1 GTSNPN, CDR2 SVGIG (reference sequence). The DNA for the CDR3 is TGTGCCTGGAACAGAGGGACCGGGGAGCTGTTTTTT. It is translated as CAWNRGTGELFF.

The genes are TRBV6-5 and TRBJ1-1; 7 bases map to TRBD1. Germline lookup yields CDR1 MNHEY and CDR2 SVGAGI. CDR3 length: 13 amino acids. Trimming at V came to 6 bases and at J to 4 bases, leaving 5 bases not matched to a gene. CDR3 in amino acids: CASSRQGPTEAFF. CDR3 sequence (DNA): TGTGCCAGCAGCCGACAGGGACCCACTGAAGCTTTCTTT.

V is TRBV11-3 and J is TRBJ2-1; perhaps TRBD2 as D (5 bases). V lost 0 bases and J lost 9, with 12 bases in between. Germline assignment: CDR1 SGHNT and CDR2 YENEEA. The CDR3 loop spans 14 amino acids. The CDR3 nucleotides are TGTGCCAGCAGCTTAGAACGAGGGTTGGGTGAGCAGTTCTTC. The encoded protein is CASSLERGLGEQFF.

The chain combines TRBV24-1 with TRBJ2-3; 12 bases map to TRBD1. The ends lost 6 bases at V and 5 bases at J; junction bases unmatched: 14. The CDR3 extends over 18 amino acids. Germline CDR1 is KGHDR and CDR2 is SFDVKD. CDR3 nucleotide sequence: TGTGCCACCAGTTCCCGGGACAGGGGGCTGTCGGTGGGAGATACGCAGTATTTT. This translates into CATSSRDRGLSVGDTQYF.